The 32 T cell receptor beta chains below were found in one sample sequenced in a study of blood T cell repertoires in COVID-19. Data came from immunoSEQ multiplex PCR; TCRdb stores just in-frame clones and leaves some out. The sample yields about 100,000 clones, 84% seen once. The sequenced sample consisted of peripheral blood. The receptors originated from a man aged 40-49 years with active or convalescent COVID-19.

V is TRBV7-2 and J is TRBJ1-6; no clear D gene. The CDR3 runs to 14 residues. The germline V and J ends were trimmed by 6 bases and 0 bases, with 6 bases remaining between them. Germline CDR1 is SGHTA and CDR2 is FQGNSA. The CDR3: CASRSTSYNSPLHF. CDR3 DNA: TGTGCCAGCAGGAGTACCTCCTATAATTCACCCCTCCACTTT.

V usage is TRBV11-2 and J usage is TRBJ2-2, with 10 bases that match TRBD2. Germline loops: CDR1 SGHAT, CDR2 FQNNGV. V gave up 6 bases and J gave up 5 bases; unmatched junction bases: 15. The CDR3 totals 18 residues. In nucleotides, the CDR3 is TGTGCCAGCAGTTCCAGCCGGCTAGCGGGGGCTCGGACCGGGGAGCTGTTTTTT. It is translated as CASSSSRLAGARTGELFF.

The rearrangement links TRBV7-2 to TRBJ1-1; 8 positions match TRBD1. The J segment lost 5 bases and the V segment lost 3 bases, leaving 8 bases of the junction unmatched. Germline CDR1 SGHTA, CDR2 FQGNSA. This CDR3 comprises 15 residues. DNA for the CDR3: TGTGCCAGCAGCTTTCTTGACAGGGGTGGAACTGAAGCTTTCTTT. This gives the protein CASSFLDRGGTEAFF.

The chain uses TRBV3-1 (or the pseudogene TRBV3-2) and TRBJ1-5, with 9 positions matching TRBD1. This CDR3 is built from 14 residues. Germline CDR1 reads LGHDT; CDR2 reads YNNKEL (reference sequence). V shed 5 bases and J 7 bases; nucleotides not matched to a gene: 6. The CDR3 is CASSGTGRAQPQHF. The CDR3 DNA follows: TGTGCCAGCAGCGGGACAGGGAGAGCCCAGCCCCAGCATTTT.

This chain uses TRBV5-1 with TRBJ2-3, with D maybe TRBD2 (6 bases). The CDR3 length is 17 residues. Looked up from germline, CDR1 is SGHRS and CDR2 is YFSETQ. Trimming stripped 4 bases from V and 0 bases from J, with 18 bases between. The CDR3 coding sequence is TGCGCCAGCAGCATGAGTAAGACTAGTGTTAGCACAGATACGCAGTATTTT. It translates to CASSMSKTSVSTDTQYF.

This clone was picked up one time. J is TRBJ1-6 and V is TRBV10-3, with D uncertain. Germline V gene data show CDR1 as ENHRY and CDR2 as SYGVKD. Deletions cut 4 bases from V and 10 bases from J, with 11 bases between. This CDR3 comprises 13 residues. This chain's CDR3 is CAISGQSRSPLHF. In DNA, the CDR3 is TGTGCCATCAGTGGGCAGTCGCGGTCACCCCTCCACTTT.

V and J are TRBV18 and TRBJ2-3, with 7 nucleotides matching TRBD1. The CDR3 spans 16 residues. V was clipped by 6 bases and J by 0 bases; unmatched bases: 9. Germline CDR1 and CDR2: KGHSH and LQKENI. CDR3 sequence: CASSRGQQASTDTQYF. CDR3 sequence (DNA): TGTGCCAGCTCGAGGGGGCAGCAAGCTAGCACAGATACGCAGTATTTT.

The V call is TRBV7-2, the J call TRBJ2-5; 10 nucleotides agree with TRBD1. Germline V gene data show CDR1 as SGHTA and CDR2 as FQGNSA. CDR3 length: 17 residues. The junction had 11 bases not matched to a gene; V was cut back by 2 bases and J by 5 bases. The chain's CDR3 is CASSLNSDRGRFETQYF. DNA of the CDR3: TGTGCCAGCAGCTTAAATAGTGACAGGGGGCGTTTTGAGACCCAGTACTTC.

Of note for this clone: The identical CDR3 is also encoded by other nucleotide sequences in the sample. The chain recombines TRBV9 with TRBJ2-5, with TRBD2 matching 11 bases. CDR1 is SGDLS and CDR2 is YYNGEE in the germline V gene. After removal of 0 bases from V and 1 base from J, the junction contained 5 bases not matched to a gene. The CDR3 consists of 17 residues. In nucleotides, the CDR3 is TGTGCCAGCAGCGTAGCCCCAACTAGCGGGGGCCAAGAGACCCAGTACTTC. Protein sequence: CASSVAPTSGGQETQYF. Filled out from reference TRBV9 and TRBJ2-5, the complete variable domain reads DSGVTQTPKHLITATGQRVTLRCSPRSGDLSVYWYQQSLDQGLQFLIQYYNGEERAKGNILERFSAQQFPDLHSELNLSSLELGDSALYFCASSVAPTSGGQETQYFGPGTRLLVL.

The chain couples TRBV12-5 to TRBJ2-4; 8 bases are a match to TRBD1. The V gene's germline CDR1 is LGHNT and CDR2 FRNRAP. The CDR3 is 18 residues long. V lost 5 bases, J lost 1 base, and 13 bases stayed unmatched. CDR3 protein: CASGPGTGWEVAKNIQYF. DNA of the CDR3: TGTGCTAGTGGTCCGGGGACAGGATGGGAGGTGGCCAAAAACATTCAGTACTTC.

The V and J genes are TRBV2 and TRBJ1-6; 7 bases line up with TRBD1. Germline CDR1 SNHLY, CDR2 FYNNEI. This CDR3 has 14 residues. V lost 4 bases to trimming and J lost 8 bases; unmatched junction nucleotides: 5. CDR3 sequence reads: CASSVDRNYSPLHF. Written as DNA, the CDR3 is TGTGCCAGCAGTGTGGACAGGAATTATTCACCCCTCCACTTT.

The CDR3: CAISNRGNYGYTF. The CDR3 DNA sequence: TGTGCCATCAGCAACAGGGGAAACTATGGCTACACCTTC. The chain is built from TRBV10-3 and TRBJ1-2; 7 bases line up with TRBD1. V lost 6 bases, J lost 2 bases, and 3 bases stayed unmatched. The CDR3 spans 13 residues. Per germline, CDR1 ENHRY and CDR2 SYGVKD.

J is TRBJ1-2 and V is TRBV25-1; a weak D match, TRBD1 (5 bases). Germline loops: CDR1 MGHDK, CDR2 SYGVNS. The CDR3 is 14 residues long. V was cut by 2 bases and J by 5 bases, with 12 bases left in between. DNA for the CDR3: TGTGCCAGCAGTGAAGGGGGGAGGAAGTATGGCTACACCTTC. Encoded protein: CASSEGGRKYGYTF.

The chain has TRBV30 and TRBJ1-3; D may be TRBD1 (5 bases). CDR1 and CDR2 from the germline V gene are GTSNPN and SVGIG (reference sequence). The V gene lost 6 bases and the J gene lost 7 bases, with 16 bases spanning the gap. The CDR3 runs to 13 residues. CDR3 DNA sequence: TGTGCCTGCAAAGGGGATGCGGCGAACACCATATATTTT. Translation gives CACKGDAANTIYF.

This clone has more than one count but fewer than ten. The J gene is TRBJ2-1, the V gene TRBV24-1; 11 positions match TRBD2. The germline CDR1 and CDR2 sequences are KGHDR and SFDVKD. This CDR3 has 16 amino acids. The ends lost 3 bases at V and 7 bases at J; junction bases unmatched: 7. Written as DNA, the CDR3 is TGTGCCACCAGTGATAGTAGCGGGGGGGCTTATAATGAGCAGTTCTTC. Its protein is CATSDSSGGAYNEQFF.

For this clone: The sample carries other DNA sequences with the same CDR3. This chain connects TRBV12-3 or TRBV12-4 to TRBJ2-7; a possible D gene is TRBD2 (5 bases). V shed 2 bases and J shed 6 bases, with 5 bases lying between them. This CDR3 is built from 11 residues. CDR3 sequence reads: CASSLRGEQYF. The CDR3 DNA reads TGTGCCAGCAGTTTACGGGGCGAGCAGTACTTC.

In this sample, this clone turned up once. This chain links TRBV6-2 or TRBV6-3 with TRBJ1-3; D call uncertain. The CDR3 loop spans 15 amino acids. CDR1 is MNHEY and CDR2 is SVGEGT in the germline V gene. Trimming cost V 6 bases and J 4 bases, with 16 bases left between them. The CDR3 protein is CASSPGSEGGNTIYF. In nucleotides, the CDR3 is TGTGCCAGCAGCCCCGGGTCCGAGGGCGGAAACACCATATATTTT.

This rearrangement joins TRBV3-1 (or the pseudogene TRBV3-2) to TRBJ2-7; TRBD1 matches 7 bases. V lost 3 bases and J lost 7; bases outside the gene matches: 3. Germline V CDR1 and CDR2: LGHDT, YNNKEL (reference sequence). This CDR3 is built from 12 residues. The CDR3 DNA is TGTGCCAGCAGCCACGGACAGGCTGAGCAGTACTTC. Translation: CASSHGQAEQYF.

This chain joins TRBV19 and TRBJ2-3; D may be TRBD1 (6 bases). CDR3 length: 16 amino acids. V was shortened by 1 base and J by 1 base, with 12 bases between the two germline ends. The germline gives CDR1 LNHDA, CDR2 SQIVND (reference sequence). CDR3 bases: TGTGCCAGTAGTATAGGCCCGACAGGAGGCACAGATACGCAGTATTTT. Protein: CASSIGPTGGTDTQYF.

The genes are TRBV30 and TRBJ1-6; D gene unclear. This CDR3 region has 15 residues. Germline V gives CDR1 GTSNPN, CDR2 SVGIG (reference sequence). Between the trimmed V and J ends, which lost 3 bases and 5 bases, there was a span of 14 bases. CDR3 sequence (DNA): TGTGCCTGGAGGACCCCCCAGCTAGATAATTCACCCCTCCACTTT. Translated: CAWRTPQLDNSPLHF.

The chain links TRBV6-6 to TRBJ1-1; D is ambiguous. This CDR3 has 11 amino acids. The germline V gene has CDR1 MNHNY and CDR2 SVGAGI (reference sequence). Trimming stripped 10 bases from V and 7 bases from J, with 13 bases between. The CDR3 region has the DNA TGTGCCATCGGACGGGGAAGTGAAGCTTTCTTT. It is translated as CAIGRGSEAFF.

The chain carries TRBV28 and TRBJ2-7, with 7 bases aligning to TRBD1. The CDR3 contains 17 residues. V shed 6 bases, J shed 8 bases, and the junction held 22 bases outside the gene matches. Germline V gene sequence: CDR1 MDHEN, CDR2 SYDVKM. CDR3 sequence (DNA): TGTGCCAGCAGAGGCGAGACACCGGGACAGATAATACGCCAGCAGTACTTC. Protein product: CASRGETPGQIIRQQYF. Looking up the rest from reference TRBV28 and TRBJ2-7 gives the full variable domain: DVKVTQSSRYLVKRTGEKVFLECVQDMDHENMFWYRQDPGLGLRLIYFSYDVKMKEKGDIPEGYSVSREKKERFSLILESASTNQTSMYLCASRGETPGQIIRQQYFGPGTRLTVT.

The V call is TRBV3-1 (or the pseudogene TRBV3-2), the J call TRBJ2-2; D gene ambiguous. CDR1 and CDR2 from the germline V gene are LGHDT and YNNKEL (reference sequence). V lost 3 bases and J 3 bases, leaving 5 bases between the germline ends. The CDR3 extends over 13 amino acids. The CDR3 is CASSHSHTGELFF. In DNA, the CDR3 is TGTGCCAGCAGCCATTCTCACACCGGGGAGCTGTTTTTT.

The chain recombines TRBV18 with TRBJ2-1; 11 bases line up with TRBD2. V dropped 3 bases and J dropped 4; count of bases not matched to a gene: 8. The CDR3 length is 17 residues. The V gene's germline CDR1 is KGHSH and CDR2 LQKENI. In DNA form, the CDR3 reads TGTGCCAGCTCACCCCCGGGTAGCGGGGGGGTTTACAATGAGCAGTTCTTC. It specifies CASSPPGSGGVYNEQFF.

V is TRBV5-1 and J is TRBJ1-1, with TRBD1 identical over 8 bases. V trimming: 0 bases; J trimming: 4 bases; junction bases outside the gene matches: 5. From germline, CDR1 is SGHRS and CDR2 YFSETQ. The CDR3 contains 15 residues. The CDR3 loop is CASSLGGTGPTEAFF. The CDR3 DNA sequence: TGCGCCAGCAGCTTGGGGGGGACAGGTCCCACTGAAGCTTTCTTT.

This CDR3 is CASSETTGPTGELFF. As DNA, the CDR3 is TGTGCCAGCAGTGAAACTACAGGACCTACCGGGGAGCTGTTTTTT. This rearrangement joins TRBV25-1 to TRBJ2-2, with a tentative D call TRBD1 (5 bases). Trimming took off 2 bases at V and 5 bases at J, with 12 bases between the two ends. The CDR3 length is 15 residues. Germline CDR1 reads MGHDK; CDR2 reads SYGVNS.

The rearrangement joins TRBV5-1 to TRBJ1-1; a possible D gene is TRBD1 (6 bases). This CDR3 has 15 amino acids. Trimming took off 0 bases at V and 5 bases at J, with 14 bases between the two ends. Germline CDR1 is SGHRS and CDR2 is YFSETQ. CDR3 nucleotide sequence: TGCGCCAGCAGCTTGGTGGTAACAGGGAATACTGAAGCTTTCTTT. This encodes CASSLVVTGNTEAFF.

The V gene is TRBV3-1 (or the pseudogene TRBV3-2), the J gene TRBJ1-3, with 8 bases fitting TRBD1. Germline V CDR1 and CDR2: LGHDT, YNNKEL (reference sequence). The CDR3 covers 13 residues. V lost 8 bases and J lost 0; bases outside the gene matches: 0. CDR3: CASQGASGNTIYF. The CDR3 region has the DNA TGTGCCAGCCAGGGGGCCTCTGGAAACACCATATATTTT.

This clone came up many times. The genes are TRBV7-9 and TRBJ2-2; 8 nucleotides line up with TRBD1. Trimming cost V 5 bases and J 0 bases; bases outside gene matches: 5. The CDR3 runs to 16 residues. CDR1 is SEHNR and CDR2 is FQNEAQ in the germline V gene (reference sequence). This CDR3 is CASSTTGGPNTGELFF. The CDR3 DNA follows: TGTGCCAGCAGCACCACAGGGGGTCCGAACACCGGGGAGCTGTTTTTT.

This clone occurred many times. This sequence joins TRBV10-2 and TRBJ2-2; 8 bases match TRBD2. There are 14 residues in the CDR3. Looked up from germline, CDR1 is WSHSY and CDR2 is SAAADI. The ends lost 6 bases at V and 0 bases at J; junction bases unmatched: 0. The CDR3 protein is CASRTSANTGELFF. The CDR3 coding sequence is TGCGCCAGCAGGACTAGCGCGAACACCGGGGAGCTGTTTTTT.

This chain connects TRBV5-1 to TRBJ2-7; D may be TRBD1 (5 bases). The CDR3 totals 12 residues. Germline values: CDR1 SGHRS, CDR2 YFSETQ. V lost 4 bases, J lost 4 bases, and 9 bases lay in between. CDR3 residues: CASSAQAYEQYF. Written as DNA, the CDR3 is TGCGCCAGCAGCGCACAGGCGTACGAGCAGTACTTC.

The rearrangement uses TRBV6-2 or TRBV6-3 and TRBJ1-6; 9 nucleotides line up with TRBD1. The CDR3 is made up of 14 amino acids. V shed 6 bases and J 7 bases; nucleotides not matched to a gene: 4. Germline CDR1 is MNHEY and CDR2 is SVGEGT. The CDR3 bases are TGTGCCAGCAGCTGGACAGGGGAGAATTCACCCCTCCACTTT. Its protein is CASSWTGENSPLHF.